These T cell receptor beta chains were read from a single sample in a study of T-cell reconstitution after alpha-beta-depleted transplantation in children. TCRdb called the PCR reads again in MiXCR, with one record for every CDR3 protein. The table has 670,000 or so distinct CDR3 sequences, about an eighth seen once. The source was PBMCs, collected before TCRalphabeta/CD19-depleted stem cell transplant. These receptor sequences come from a girl aged 2-10 years with congenital amegakaryocytic thrombocytopenia, due to receive a stem cell transplant. The CDR3 runs from the conserved cysteine through the conserved F or W. Each record gives: clone size, D gene, J gene, V gene, CDR3 DNA, CDR3 protein. The D gene is left open where the match is weak. Size values are once, few and many counts, or a class for expanded clones, and some rows have none.

clone size: NA
D gene: NA
J gene: TRBJ2-4
V gene: TRBV12-3/TRBV12-4
CDR3 DNA: TGTGCCAGCAGTTCGGCGGGTATTTTAGCCAAAAACATTCAGTACTTC
CDR3 protein: CASSSAGILAKNIQYF

clone size: many
D gene: TRBD1
J gene: TRBJ1-1
V gene: TRBV5-1
CDR3 DNA: TGCGCCAGCAGCTCACCGGGACAGCAATCTTTCTTT
CDR3 protein: CASSSPGQQSFF

clone size: few
D gene: TRBD2
J gene: TRBJ2-1
V gene: TRBV7-8
CDR3 DNA: TGTGCCAGCAGCCCGGGGGGGTTCACCTACAATGAGCAGTTCTTC
CDR3 protein: CASSPGGFTYNEQFF

clone size: few
D gene: NA
J gene: TRBJ2-2
V gene: TRBV11-1
CDR3 DNA: TGTGCCAGCAGCCCTAGAGAAGGGGGGACCGGTTTCACGACCGGGGAGCTGTTTTTT
CDR3 protein: CASSPREGGTGFTTGELFF

clone size: many
D gene: TRBD1
J gene: TRBJ1-1
V gene: TRBV7-9
CDR3 DNA: TGTGCCAGCAGCTTAGTCGGAGGGGGCAGGCCTGAAGCTTTCTTT
CDR3 protein: CASSLVGGGRPEAFF

clone size: many
D gene: TRBD2
J gene: TRBJ2-3
V gene: TRBV10-3
CDR3 DNA: TGTGCCACCGCGGGGGGAGCCCGCACAGATACGCAGTATTTT
CDR3 protein: CATAGGARTDTQYF

clone size: many
D gene: TRBD2
J gene: TRBJ2-7
V gene: TRBV12-3/TRBV12-4
CDR3 DNA: TGTGCCAGCAGCAGCGGGATGGCCTACGAGCAGTACTTC
CDR3 protein: CASSSGMAYEQYF

clone size: NA
D gene: NA
J gene: TRBJ2-5
V gene: TRBV19
CDR3 DNA: TGTGCCAGTAGTCTGGCAGCTTTGGGTGAGACCCAGTACTTC
CDR3 protein: CASSLAALGETQYF

clone size: NA
D gene: NA
J gene: TRBJ1-5
V gene: TRBV19
CDR3 DNA: TGTGCCAGTATGAAGGACAGTAATAGCAATCAGCCCCAGCATTTT
CDR3 protein: CASMKDSNSNQPQHF

clone size: NA
D gene: TRBD2
J gene: TRBJ2-5
V gene: TRBV19
CDR3 DNA: TGTGCCACCCAAGCGGGAGTAAAGACCCAGTACTTC
CDR3 protein: CATQAGVKTQYF

clone size: NA
D gene: TRBD2
J gene: TRBJ2-5
V gene: TRBV20-1
CDR3 DNA: TGCAGTGCTAGAGGCGGGACTAGCGGGAGAGGGAAGGAGACCCAGTACTTC
CDR3 protein: CSARGGTSGRGKETQYF

clone size: many
D gene: NA
J gene: TRBJ2-7
V gene: TRBV6-1
CDR3 DNA: TGTGCCAGCAGTCCGGCCTCAGGACAGACCTACGAGCAGTACTTC
CDR3 protein: CASSPASGQTYEQYF

clone size: many
D gene: NA
J gene: TRBJ2-7
V gene: TRBV29-1
CDR3 DNA: TGCAGCGTGATTGGACGGTCCTCCTACGAGCAGTACTTC
CDR3 protein: CSVIGRSSYEQYF

clone size: few
D gene: TRBD2
J gene: TRBJ2-5
V gene: TRBV7-2
CDR3 DNA: TGTGCCAGCAGCCAAGGGGGACTAGTGGCAGAGACCCAGTACTTC
CDR3 protein: CASSQGGLVAETQYF

clone size: NA
D gene: NA
J gene: TRBJ2-6
V gene: TRBV5-1
CDR3 DNA: TGCGCCAGCTCCCAGTTACCGTACGGACGCTCTGGGGCCAACGTCCTGACTTTC
CDR3 protein: CASSQLPYGRSGANVLTF

clone size: NA
D gene: NA
J gene: TRBJ1-2
V gene: TRBV5-1
CDR3 DNA: TGCGCCAGCAGCTCGACCTATGGCTACACCTTC
CDR3 protein: CASSSTYGYTF

clone size: many
D gene: NA
J gene: TRBJ2-2
V gene: TRBV15
CDR3 DNA: TGTGCCACCAGCAAACCCACCAGGTTGTCCACCGGGGAGCTGTTTTTT
CDR3 protein: CATSKPTRLSTGELFF

clone size: few
D gene: NA
J gene: TRBJ2-7
V gene: TRBV5-1
CDR3 DNA: TGCGCCAGCAGCTTTTCGGAATCGACAGGACCCTACGAGCAGTACTTC
CDR3 protein: CASSFSESTGPYEQYF

clone size: NA
D gene: NA
J gene: TRBJ2-7
V gene: TRBV12-3/TRBV12-4
CDR3 DNA: TGTGCCAGCAGTTTTTATGACCACCTGGGTTACGAGCAGTACTTC
CDR3 protein: CASSFYDHLGYEQYF

clone size: NA
D gene: TRBD1
J gene: TRBJ2-1
V gene: TRBV5-1
CDR3 DNA: TGCGCCAGCAGCTTGGGACAGGGGGAAGCTTTTGATGAGCAGTTCTTC
CDR3 protein: CASSLGQGEAFDEQFF

clone size: few
D gene: NA
J gene: TRBJ2-7
V gene: TRBV2
CDR3 DNA: TGTGCCAGCAGTTCGAGCTTCCTCGAGCAGTACTTC
CDR3 protein: CASSSSFLEQYF

clone size: few
D gene: TRBD2
J gene: TRBJ2-5
V gene: TRBV5-1
CDR3 DNA: TGCGCCAGCAGCTACTCGCGGGAGGTGACCCAGTACTTC
CDR3 protein: CASSYSREVTQYF

clone size: NA
D gene: TRBD1
J gene: TRBJ2-1
V gene: TRBV7-2
CDR3 DNA: TGTGCCAGCAGCATCATCCGGGACAGTAAGTTCTTC
CDR3 protein: CASSIIRDSKFF

clone size: many
D gene: NA
J gene: TRBJ1-2
V gene: TRBV20-1
CDR3 DNA: TGCAGTGCTACCTACAGAGACCTCTATGGCTACACCTTC
CDR3 protein: CSATYRDLYGYTF

clone size: few
D gene: NA
J gene: TRBJ2-1
V gene: TRBV29-1
CDR3 DNA: TGCAGCGTTGAAGATCAGCGGACAGATTCCTACAATGAGCAGTTCTTC
CDR3 protein: CSVEDQRTDSYNEQFF

clone size: NA
D gene: NA
J gene: TRBJ1-6
V gene: TRBV5-1
CDR3 DNA: TGCGCCAGCAGCCCTCGGGGAGAAAATTCACCCCTCCACTTT
CDR3 protein: CASSPRGENSPLHF

clone size: NA
D gene: NA
J gene: TRBJ2-7
V gene: TRBV4-1
CDR3 DNA: TGCGCCAGCAGCCAAGTCGGGGGCGGAGAACGCTACGAGCAGTACTTC
CDR3 protein: CASSQVGGGERYEQYF

clone size: few
D gene: NA
J gene: TRBJ2-3
V gene: TRBV27
CDR3 DNA: TGTGCCAGCAGTTTAAGGAGCGGATATACCCCAGATACGCAGTATTTT
CDR3 protein: CASSLRSGYTPDTQYF

clone size: many
D gene: NA
J gene: TRBJ2-2
V gene: TRBV12-3/TRBV12-4
CDR3 DNA: TGTGCCAGCAGTAAAAACACCGGGGAGCTGTTTTTT
CDR3 protein: CASSKNTGELFF

clone size: many
D gene: NA
J gene: TRBJ2-2
V gene: TRBV12-3/TRBV12-4
CDR3 DNA: TGTGCCAGCAGTGACACAGGGTCAACCGGGGAGCTGTTTTTT
CDR3 protein: CASSDTGSTGELFF

clone size: NA
D gene: NA
J gene: TRBJ2-7
V gene: TRBV20-1
CDR3 DNA: TGCAGTGCTAGGAGGCACGTGAACCCCACGCACGAGCAGTACTTC
CDR3 protein: CSARRHVNPTHEQYF

clone size: few
D gene: NA
J gene: TRBJ2-7
V gene: TRBV7-6
CDR3 DNA: TGTGCCAGCAGCTCGGGTATGGGAAGCTCCTACGAGCAGTACTTC
CDR3 protein: CASSSGMGSSYEQYF

clone size: many
D gene: TRBD1
J gene: TRBJ2-1
V gene: TRBV5-1
CDR3 DNA: TGCGCCAGCACAACAGGGGTTATGGGTAATGAGCAGTTCTTC
CDR3 protein: CASTTGVMGNEQFF

clone size: many
D gene: NA
J gene: TRBJ2-5
V gene: TRBV7-8
CDR3 DNA: TGTGCCAGCAGCCTCAGACTAGTAGAGAAAGAGACCCAGTACTTC
CDR3 protein: CASSLRLVEKETQYF

clone size: NA
D gene: TRBD1
J gene: TRBJ2-7
V gene: TRBV7-6
CDR3 DNA: TGTGCCAGCAGCTTAGCTTCGGGACAGTCCTACGAGCAGTACTTC
CDR3 protein: CASSLASGQSYEQYF

clone size: few
D gene: NA
J gene: TRBJ2-5
V gene: TRBV5-1
CDR3 DNA: TGCGCCAGCAGCTTGCCACGTGAGGGGCCTCAAGAGACCCAGTACTTC
CDR3 protein: CASSLPREGPQETQYF

clone size: many
D gene: TRBD1
J gene: TRBJ1-2
V gene: TRBV28
CDR3 DNA: TGTGCCAGCAGCCAGGGGGCCGCTAACTATGGCTACACCTTC
CDR3 protein: CASSQGAANYGYTF

clone size: NA
D gene: NA
J gene: TRBJ2-1
V gene: TRBV5-1
CDR3 DNA: TGCGCCAGCAGCTTGGCGCGACTAGGAATCGATGAGCAGTTCTTC
CDR3 protein: CASSLARLGIDEQFF

clone size: NA
D gene: NA
J gene: TRBJ1-2
V gene: TRBV4-2
CDR3 DNA: TGTGCCAGCAGCCAATTAATCGACAGGACCCCTGGCTACACCTTC
CDR3 protein: CASSQLIDRTPGYTF

clone size: many
D gene: NA
J gene: TRBJ2-2
V gene: TRBV29-1
CDR3 DNA: TGCAGCGTTGAAACGGATACCGGGGAGCTGTTTTTT
CDR3 protein: CSVETDTGELFF

clone size: many
D gene: NA
J gene: TRBJ2-3
V gene: TRBV4-1
CDR3 DNA: TGCGCCAGCAGCCAAGAGGGCGGATCGTACACAGATACGCAGTATTTT
CDR3 protein: CASSQEGGSYTDTQYF

clone size: NA
D gene: TRBD1
J gene: TRBJ1-6
V gene: TRBV7-8
CDR3 DNA: TGTGCCAGCAGCTTAATCGGGCGACGACAGGGAGGGATGGGGTCACCCCTCCACTTT
CDR3 protein: CASSLIGRRQGGMGSPLHF

clone size: many
D gene: NA
J gene: TRBJ1-2
V gene: TRBV29-1
CDR3 DNA: TGCAGCGTGGAGGGGGATAGTTCGACCTTTGCGCCAGGAAACTATGGCTACACCTTC
CDR3 protein: CSVEGDSSTFAPGNYGYTF

clone size: NA
D gene: NA
J gene: TRBJ2-1
V gene: TRBV11-2
CDR3 DNA: TGTGCCAGCAGCTCTCCAGCCCTAGCCGAGCAGTTCTTC
CDR3 protein: CASSSPALAEQFF

clone size: many
D gene: NA
J gene: TRBJ2-1
V gene: TRBV20-1
CDR3 DNA: TGCAGTGCTAGCGGATGGTACAATGAGCAGTTCTTC
CDR3 protein: CSASGWYNEQFF

clone size: many
D gene: NA
J gene: TRBJ2-3
V gene: TRBV12-3/TRBV12-4
CDR3 DNA: TGTGCCAGCAGTTTGGCGGCCTCTAGCACAGATACGCAGTATTTT
CDR3 protein: CASSLAASSTDTQYF

clone size: NA
D gene: TRBD1
J gene: TRBJ1-4
V gene: TRBV10-2
CDR3 DNA: TGCGCCAGCAGTGAGCCGGAGGGACAGACTAATGAAAAACTGTTTTTT
CDR3 protein: CASSEPEGQTNEKLFF

clone size: many
D gene: TRBD2
J gene: TRBJ2-3
V gene: TRBV5-4
CDR3 DNA: TGTGCCAGCAGCCCCCTGGCGGGAGTGGGCACAGATACGCAGTATTTT
CDR3 protein: CASSPLAGVGTDTQYF

clone size: many
D gene: TRBD1
J gene: TRBJ2-5
V gene: TRBV12-3/TRBV12-4
CDR3 DNA: TGTGCCAGCAGTCAAGGAGACAGGGGGCAGAGGCAAGAGACCCAGTACTTC
CDR3 protein: CASSQGDRGQRQETQYF

clone size: NA
D gene: TRBD1
J gene: TRBJ2-3
V gene: TRBV28
CDR3 DNA: TGTGCCAGCAGTTTCTTGATACAGGGGGCGTATGATACGCAGTATTTT
CDR3 protein: CASSFLIQGAYDTQYF

clone size: NA
D gene: TRBD2
J gene: TRBJ2-1
V gene: TRBV11-2
CDR3 DNA: TGTGCCAGCAGCTTAGATCTGGGGGGGGGTTCCTACAATGAGCAGTTCTTC
CDR3 protein: CASSLDLGGGSYNEQFF

clone size: once
D gene: NA
J gene: TRBJ2-3
V gene: TRBV5-1
CDR3 DNA: TGCGCCAGCAGCTTGACCTCTGGGGGCCCGTATACGCAGTATTTT
CDR3 protein: CASSLTSGGPYTQYF

clone size: NA
D gene: NA
J gene: TRBJ1-5
V gene: TRBV5-1
CDR3 DNA: TGCGCCAGCAGCCCGCAGGGTGGGAGCAATCAGCCCCAGCATTTT
CDR3 protein: CASSPQGGSNQPQHF